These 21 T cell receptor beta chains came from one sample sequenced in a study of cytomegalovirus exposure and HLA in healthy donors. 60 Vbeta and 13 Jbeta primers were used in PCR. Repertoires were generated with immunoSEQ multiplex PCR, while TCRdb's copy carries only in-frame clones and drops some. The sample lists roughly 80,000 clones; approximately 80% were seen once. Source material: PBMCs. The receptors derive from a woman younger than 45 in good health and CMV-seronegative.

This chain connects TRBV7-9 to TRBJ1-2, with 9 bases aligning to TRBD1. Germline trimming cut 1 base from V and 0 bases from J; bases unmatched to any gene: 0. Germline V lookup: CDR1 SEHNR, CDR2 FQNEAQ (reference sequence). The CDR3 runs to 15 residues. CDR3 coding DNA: TGTGCCAGCAGCTTAGGGACAGGGGCTAACTATGGCTACACCTTC. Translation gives CASSLGTGANYGYTF.

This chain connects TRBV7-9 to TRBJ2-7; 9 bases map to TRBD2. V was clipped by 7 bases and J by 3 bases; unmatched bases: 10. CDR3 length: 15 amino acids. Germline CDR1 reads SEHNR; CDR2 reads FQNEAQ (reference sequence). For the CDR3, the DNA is TGTGCCAGCACCCAAATGGGCGGGAGGGACTACGAGCAGTACTTC. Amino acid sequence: CASTQMGGRDYEQYF.

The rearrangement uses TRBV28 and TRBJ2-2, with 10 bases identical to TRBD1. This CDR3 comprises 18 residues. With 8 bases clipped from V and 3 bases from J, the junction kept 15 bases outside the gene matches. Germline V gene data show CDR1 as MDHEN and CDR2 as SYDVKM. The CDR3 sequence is CASGKRGTGVADTGELFF. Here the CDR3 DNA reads TGTGCCAGCGGGAAACGGGGGACAGGGGTCGCGGACACCGGGGAGCTGTTTTTT. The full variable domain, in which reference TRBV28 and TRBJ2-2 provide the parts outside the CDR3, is DVKVTQSSRYLVKRTGEKVFLECVQDMDHENMFWYRQDPGLGLRLIYFSYDVKMKEKGDIPEGYSVSREKKERFSLILESASTNQTSMYLCASGKRGTGVADTGELFFGEGSRLTVL.

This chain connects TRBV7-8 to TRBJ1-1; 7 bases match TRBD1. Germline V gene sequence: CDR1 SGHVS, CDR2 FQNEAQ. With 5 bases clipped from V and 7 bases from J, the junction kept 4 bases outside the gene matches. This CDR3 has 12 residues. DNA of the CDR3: TGTGCCAGCAGCCTGAGGACAGGTGAAGCTTTCTTT. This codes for CASSLRTGEAFF. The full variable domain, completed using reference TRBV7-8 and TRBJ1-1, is GAGVSQSPRYKVAKRGQDVALRCDPISGHVSLFWYQQALGQGPEFLTYFQNEAQLDKSGLPSDRFFAERPEGSVSTLKIQRTQQEDSAVYLCASSLRTGEAFFGQGTRLTVV.

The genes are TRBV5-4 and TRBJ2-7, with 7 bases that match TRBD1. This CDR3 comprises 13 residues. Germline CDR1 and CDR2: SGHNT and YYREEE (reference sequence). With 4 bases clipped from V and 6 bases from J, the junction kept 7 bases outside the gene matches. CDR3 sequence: CASSPGTDREQYF. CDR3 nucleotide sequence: TGTGCCAGCAGCCCCGGGACAGACCGCGAGCAGTACTTC.

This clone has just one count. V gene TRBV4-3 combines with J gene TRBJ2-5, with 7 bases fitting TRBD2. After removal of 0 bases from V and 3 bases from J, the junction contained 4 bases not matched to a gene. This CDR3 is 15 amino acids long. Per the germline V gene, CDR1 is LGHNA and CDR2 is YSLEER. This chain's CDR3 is CASSQEGRGEETQYF. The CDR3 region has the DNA TGCGCCAGCAGCCAAGAAGGTCGGGGGGAAGAGACCCAGTACTTC.

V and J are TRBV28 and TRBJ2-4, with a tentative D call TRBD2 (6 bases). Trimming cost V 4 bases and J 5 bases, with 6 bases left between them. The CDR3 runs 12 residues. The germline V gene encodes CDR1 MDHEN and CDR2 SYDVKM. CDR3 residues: CASSSGENIQYF. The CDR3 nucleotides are TGTGCCAGCAGTTCGGGGGAAAACATTCAGTACTTC.

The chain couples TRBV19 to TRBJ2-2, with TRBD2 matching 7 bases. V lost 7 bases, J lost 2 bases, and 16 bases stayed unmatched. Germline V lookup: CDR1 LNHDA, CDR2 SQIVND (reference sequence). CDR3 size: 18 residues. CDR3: CASTPMFESGINTGELFF. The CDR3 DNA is TGTGCCAGTACCCCTATGTTCGAAAGCGGGATAAACACCGGGGAGCTGTTTTTT.

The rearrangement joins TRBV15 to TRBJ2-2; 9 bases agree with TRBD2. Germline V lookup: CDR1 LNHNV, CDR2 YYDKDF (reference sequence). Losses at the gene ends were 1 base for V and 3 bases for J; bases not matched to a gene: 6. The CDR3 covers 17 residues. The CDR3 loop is CATSRGGGLAYTGELFF. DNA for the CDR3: TGTGCCACCAGCAGAGGGGGGGGACTAGCATACACCGGGGAGCTGTTTTTT.

CDR3 bases: TGTGCCAGCTCACCACCTGGAGGGTACTATGGCTACACCTTC. Translated: CASSPPGGYYGYTF. The chain has TRBV18 and TRBJ1-2; D not resolved. CDR3 length equals 14 residues. The germline gives CDR1 KGHSH, CDR2 LQKENI. V shed 0 bases and J shed 3 bases, with 8 bases lying between them.

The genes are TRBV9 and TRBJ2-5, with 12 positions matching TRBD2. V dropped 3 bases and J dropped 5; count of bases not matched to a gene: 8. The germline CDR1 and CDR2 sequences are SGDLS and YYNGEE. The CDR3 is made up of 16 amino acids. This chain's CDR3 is CASSGKTSGSFETQYF. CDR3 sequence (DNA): TGTGCCAGCAGCGGTAAGACTAGCGGGAGTTTTGAGACCCAGTACTTC.

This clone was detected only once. The CDR3 region has the DNA TGTGCCAGCTCACCGAGACAGGAACCATACGAGCAGTACTTC. Translated: CASSPRQEPYEQYF. The V gene is TRBV18, the J gene TRBJ2-7; TRBD1 might be the D (6 bases). Trimming took 3 bases from V and 4 from J, leaving 13 bases between them. The CDR3 spans 14 residues. The germline V gene encodes CDR1 KGHSH and CDR2 LQKENI.

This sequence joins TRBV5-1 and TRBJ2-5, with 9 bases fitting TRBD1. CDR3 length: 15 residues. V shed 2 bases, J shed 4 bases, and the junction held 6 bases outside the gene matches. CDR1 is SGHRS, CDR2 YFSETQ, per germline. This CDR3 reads CASSLPGQGLETQYF. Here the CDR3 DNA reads TGCGCCAGCAGCTTACCGGGACAGGGATTAGAGACCCAGTACTTC. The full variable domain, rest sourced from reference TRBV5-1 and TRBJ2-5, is KAGVTQTPRYLIKTRGQQVTLSCSPISGHRSVSWYQQTPGQGLQFLFEYFSETQRNKGNFPGRFSGRQFSNSRSEMNVSTLELGDSALYLCASSLPGQGLETQYFGPGTRLLVL.

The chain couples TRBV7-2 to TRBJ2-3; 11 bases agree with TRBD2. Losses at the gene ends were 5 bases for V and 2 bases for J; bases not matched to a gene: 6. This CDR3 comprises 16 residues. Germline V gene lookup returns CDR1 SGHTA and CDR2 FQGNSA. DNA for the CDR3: TGTGCCAGCAGCCCCGGGACTAGCGGAGACACAGATACGCAGTATTTT. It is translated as CASSPGTSGDTDTQYF.

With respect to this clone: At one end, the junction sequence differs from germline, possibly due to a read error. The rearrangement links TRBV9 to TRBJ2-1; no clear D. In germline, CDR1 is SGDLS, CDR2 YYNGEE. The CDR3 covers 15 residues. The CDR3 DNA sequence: TGTGTCAGCAGCGTAGCTGGCCTCAAGAGGAATGAGCAGTTCTTC. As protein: CVSSVAGLKRNEQFF.

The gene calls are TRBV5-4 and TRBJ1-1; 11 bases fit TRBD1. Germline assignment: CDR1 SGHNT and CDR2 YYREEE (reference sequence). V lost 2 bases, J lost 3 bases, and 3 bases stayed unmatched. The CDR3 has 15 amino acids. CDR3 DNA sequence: TGTGCCAGCAGCTTCAAGGGACAGGGGGACACTGAAGCTTTCTTT. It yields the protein CASSFKGQGDTEAFF. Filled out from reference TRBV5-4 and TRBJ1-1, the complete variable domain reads ETGVTQSPTHLIKTRGQQVTLRCSSQSGHNTVSWYQQALGQGPQFIFQYYREEENGRGNFPPRFSGLQFPNYSSELNVNALELDDSALYLCASSFKGQGDTEAFFGQGTRLTVV.

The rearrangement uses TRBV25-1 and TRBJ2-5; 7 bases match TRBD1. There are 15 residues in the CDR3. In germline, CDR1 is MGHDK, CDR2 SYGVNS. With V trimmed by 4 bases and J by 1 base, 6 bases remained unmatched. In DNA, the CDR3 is TGTGCCAGCAGTGGAGCCGGGACAGCCCAAGAGACCCAGTACTTC. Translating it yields CASSGAGTAQETQYF.

CDR3 DNA sequence: TGTGCCAGCACCACACGGGACAGGGTAGTTATGAACACTGAAGCTTTCTTT. This translates into CASTTRDRVVMNTEAFF. The chain joins TRBV2 to TRBJ1-1, with 9 bases matching TRBD1. The CDR3 is 17 amino acids. Germline V CDR1 and CDR2: SNHLY, FYNNEI. J lost 0 bases, V lost 7 bases, and 12 bases had no gene match.

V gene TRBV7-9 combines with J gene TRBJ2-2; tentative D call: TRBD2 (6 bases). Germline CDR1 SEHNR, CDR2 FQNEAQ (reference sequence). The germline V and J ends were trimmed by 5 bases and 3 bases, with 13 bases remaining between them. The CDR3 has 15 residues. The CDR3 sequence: CASSPLAVYTGELFF. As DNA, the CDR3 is TGTGCCAGCAGCCCGTTAGCGGTGTACACCGGGGAGCTGTTTTTT.

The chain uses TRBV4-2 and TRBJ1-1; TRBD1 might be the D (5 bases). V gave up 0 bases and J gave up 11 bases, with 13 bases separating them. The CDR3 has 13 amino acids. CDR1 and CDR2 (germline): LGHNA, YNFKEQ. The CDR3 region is CASSQDLAYRAFF. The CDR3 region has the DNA TGTGCCAGCAGCCAAGATTTAGCATACAGGGCTTTCTTT.

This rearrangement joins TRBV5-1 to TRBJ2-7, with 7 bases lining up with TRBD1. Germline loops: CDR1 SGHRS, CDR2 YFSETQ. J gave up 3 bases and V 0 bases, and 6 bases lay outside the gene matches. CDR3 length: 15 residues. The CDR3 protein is CASSLGQGVGYEQYF. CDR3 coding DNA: TGCGCCAGCAGCTTGGGACAGGGTGTGGGCTACGAGCAGTACTTC.